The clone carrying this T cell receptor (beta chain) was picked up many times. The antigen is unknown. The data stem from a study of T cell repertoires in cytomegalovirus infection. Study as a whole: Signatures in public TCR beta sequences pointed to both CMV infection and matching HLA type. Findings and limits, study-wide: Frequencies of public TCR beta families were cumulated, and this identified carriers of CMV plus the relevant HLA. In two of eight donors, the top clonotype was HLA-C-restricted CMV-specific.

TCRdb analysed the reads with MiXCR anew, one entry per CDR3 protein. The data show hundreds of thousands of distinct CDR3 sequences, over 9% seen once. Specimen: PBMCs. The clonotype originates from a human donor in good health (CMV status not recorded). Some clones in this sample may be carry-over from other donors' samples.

The CDR3 spells CASSFSGRLSYNEQFF. The DNA of the CDR3 is TGTGCCAGCAGCTTTAGCGGGAGGCTCTCCTACAATGAGCAGTTCTTC. V gene TRBV7-9 combines with J gene TRBJ2-1, with 10 bases matching TRBD2. The germline CDR1 and CDR2 sequences are SEHNR and FQNEAQ (reference sequence). The CDR3 covers 16 residues. V lost 3 bases to trimming and J lost 0 bases; unmatched junction nucleotides: 2.